The 22 T cell receptor beta chains in this list originate from one sample, sequenced in a study of shared clonotypes between healthy human individuals. TCRdb's table, derived via immunoSEQ multiplex PCR, lists solely in-frame clones and lacks some. The profile shows a few million clones, more than 80% of them singletons. Material for sequencing was naive CD4+ T cells from PBMCs. Subset: CD45RA+ positively selected. The receptors originated from a man aged 18 to 29 in good health. Some clones in this sample may be carry-over from other donors' samples.

This clone was seen only once. The same CDR3 also results from other DNA sequences found in this sample. The chain employs TRBV5-1 and TRBJ2-5; 10 nucleotides match TRBD2. The CDR3 has 15 residues. Germline lookup yields CDR1 SGHRS and CDR2 YFSETQ. J was trimmed by 1 base and V by 4 bases; bases with no gene match: 4. The CDR3 loop reads CASSPRTSGQETQYF. For the CDR3, the DNA is TGCGCCAGCAGCCCCCGGACTAGCGGCCAAGAGACCCAGTACTTC.

The chain links TRBV5-5 to TRBJ1-1, with unresolved D. The CDR3 runs to 14 residues. V shed 1 base and J shed 2 bases, with 9 bases lying between them. Germline CDR1 SGHKS, CDR2 YYEKEE (reference sequence). CDR3 amino acids: CASSLNPINTEAFF. In nucleotides, the CDR3 is TGTGCCAGCAGCTTGAACCCAATTAACACTGAAGCTTTCTTT.

The chain is built from TRBV7-2 and TRBJ2-7; 8 bases are shared with TRBD2. This CDR3 comprises 17 residues. After removal of 0 bases from V and 2 bases from J, the junction contained 9 bases not matched to a gene. CDR1 SGHTA and CDR2 FQGNSA come from the germline V gene. The CDR3 DNA reads TGTGCCAGCAGCTTAGCCCCACCGCGGGAGGCGGCCTACGAGCAGTACTTC. This sequence encodes CASSLAPPREAAYEQYF.

The chain couples TRBV12-1 to TRBJ1-2; the D call TRBD1 from the table was never checked on the DNA. TRBV12-1 is annotated as a pseudogene. The CDR3 length is 17 residues. In DNA form, the CDR3 reads TGTGCCAGCAGCACCTATCTCTGGGACAGGGGTAACTATGGCTACACCTTC. Its translation is CASSTYLWDRGNYGYTF.

V usage is TRBV7-2 and J usage is TRBJ2-7; possible D gene TRBD2, 5 bases. Looked up from germline, CDR1 is SGHTA and CDR2 is FQGNSA. V lost 7 bases, J lost 6 bases, and 16 bases lay in between. The CDR3 contains 13 residues. CDR3: CASTPGQAGEQYF. The CDR3 bases are TGTGCCAGCACCCCCGGGCAGGCGGGCGAGCAGTACTTC.

This rearrangement joins TRBV6-1 to TRBJ1-2; D unclear. Germline-derived CDR1 and CDR2 are MNHNS and SASEGT. The V end lost 3 bases, the J end lost 6 bases, and 17 bases lay between the germline ends. CDR3 size: 15 residues. The CDR3 loop reads CASSESGRRSNGYTF. The CDR3 nucleotides read TGTGCCAGCAGTGAGTCAGGCCGCAGGAGTAATGGCTACACCTTC.

This clone was observed a single time. The V gene is TRBV4-1, the J gene TRBJ2-5; 8 nucleotides line up with TRBD2. J lost 4 bases, V lost 1 base, and 11 bases had no gene match. This CDR3 is 17 amino acids long. Looked up from germline, CDR1 is MGHRA and CDR2 is YSYEKL. CDR3 region: CASSQGRRGGEPETQYF. Written as DNA, the CDR3 is TGCGCCAGCAGCCAAGGCCGTCGGGGGGGCGAACCAGAGACCCAGTACTTC.

The chain is built from TRBV5-5 and TRBJ2-6; D unclear. Between the trimmed V and J ends, which lost 4 bases and 4 bases, there was a span of 18 bases. CDR1 SGHKS and CDR2 YYEKEE come from the germline V gene (reference sequence). The CDR3 runs to 17 residues. The CDR3 region has the DNA TGTGCCAGCAGCCGGGCGCTGGCAGGCTCCGGGGCCAACGTCCTGACTTTC. Translated: CASSRALAGSGANVLTF.

The CDR3 nucleotides are TGTGCCAGCAGTACTGGACAGCCCCACAATCAGCCCCAGCATTTT. It encodes CASSTGQPHNQPQHF. The V gene is TRBV28, the J gene TRBJ1-5, with D possibly TRBD1 on 6 matching bases. The ends were cut back, 5 bases at V and 3 bases at J, with 14 bases in the middle. The CDR3 has 15 residues. Germline values: CDR1 MDHEN, CDR2 SYDVKM.

The chain combines TRBV18 with TRBJ2-7, with D possibly TRBD1 on 6 matching bases. CDR3 length equals 13 residues. V gave up 3 bases and J gave up 6 bases, with 12 bases separating them. CDR1 and CDR2 (germline): KGHSH, LQKENI. The CDR3 here is CASSPGTGPEQYF. The CDR3 DNA is TGTGCCAGCTCACCGGGAACAGGGCCCGAGCAGTACTTC.

The chain links TRBV15 to TRBJ2-7; 7 bases are a match to TRBD2. The germline V gene encodes CDR1 LNHNV and CDR2 YYDKDF (reference sequence). V was clipped by 1 base and J by 0 bases; unmatched bases: 3. This CDR3 has 15 residues. The CDR3 DNA reads as TGTGCCACCAGCAGAGCCGGGAGGAGCTCCTACGAGCAGTACTTC. Protein: CATSRAGRSSYEQYF.

The V and J genes are TRBV11-3 and TRBJ2-3, with TRBD2 matching over 9 bases. Losses at the gene ends were 0 bases for V and 5 bases for J; bases not matched to a gene: 6. The CDR3 is made up of 16 amino acids. Germline lookup yields CDR1 SGHNT and CDR2 YENEEA. The CDR3 DNA follows: TGTGCCAGCAGCTTAGATGGCGGGAGGGCCATAGATACGCAGTATTTT. This translates into CASSLDGGRAIDTQYF.

The V and J genes are TRBV4-1 and TRBJ1-6; tentative D call: TRBD1 (5 bases). This CDR3 spans 17 amino acids. The V gene lost 0 bases and the J gene lost 14 bases, with 23 bases spanning the gap. Germline V gene data show CDR1 as MGHRA and CDR2 as YSYEKL. The CDR3 reads CASSQDSDSGRNPALHF. Written as DNA, the CDR3 is TGCGCCAGCAGCCAAGACTCCGACAGCGGTCGTAATCCGGCCCTCCACTTT.

The V and J genes are TRBV30 and TRBJ1-2; D call uncertain. The V and J ends lost 2 bases and 5 bases respectively, with 9 bases between them. The length of the CDR3 is 12 residues. Germline V lookup: CDR1 GTSNPN, CDR2 SVGIG (reference sequence). The CDR3 reads CAWSKGLYGYTF. CDR3 DNA sequence: TGTGCCTGGAGTAAAGGATTATATGGCTACACCTTC. Variable domain in full (rest from reference TRBV30 and TRBJ1-2): SQTIHQWPATLVQPVGSPLSLECTVEGTSNPNLYWYRQAAGRGLQLLFYSVGIGQISSEVPQNLSASRPQDRQFILSSKKLLLSDSGFYLCAWSKGLYGYTFGSGTRLTVV.

V and J are TRBV4-2 and TRBJ2-7, with D perhaps matching TRBD2 (6 bases). This CDR3 comprises 17 residues. Trimming took 0 bases from V and 3 from J, leaving 18 bases between them. The germline V gene encodes CDR1 LGHNA and CDR2 YNFKEQ. For the CDR3, the DNA is TGTGCCAGCAGCCAAGATTCAGGGACTCGTACCTTCTACGAGCAGTACTTC. It codes for CASSQDSGTRTFYEQYF.

In DNA form, the CDR3 reads TGTGCCAGCAGCCCGACGATGGGGTTCTCTGGAAACACCATATATTTT. It codes for CASSPTMGFSGNTIYF. The gene calls are TRBV11-2 and TRBJ1-3, with D unresolved. From germline, CDR1 is SGHAT and CDR2 FQNNGV. V was trimmed by 5 bases and J by 0 bases, leaving 14 bases between them. The length of the CDR3 is 16 residues.

The chain carries TRBV6-1 and TRBJ1-2; D not resolved. There are 14 residues in the CDR3. From germline, CDR1 is MNHNS and CDR2 SASEGT. V lost 7 bases, J lost 5 bases, and 17 bases lay in between. The CDR3 nucleotides are TGTGCCAGCATCCCCCCGGGGTATCCTTATGGCTACACCTTC. It encodes CASIPPGYPYGYTF.

In its sample, this clone was seen once. For the CDR3, the DNA is TGTGCCAGCAGATTAGAGGGAGATACGCAGTATTTT. Encoded protein: CASRLEGDTQYF. The chain employs TRBV2 and TRBJ2-3; tentatively, D is TRBD2 (5 bases). V lost 6 bases to trimming and J lost 5 bases, with 9 bases between them. The CDR3 has 12 amino acids. Germline CDR1 SNHLY, CDR2 FYNNEI.

The V gene is TRBV21-1, the J gene TRBJ2-4; TRBD2, the table's D call, lacks a check against the DNA. TRBV21-1 is recorded as a pseudogene. The CDR3 has 16 amino acids. This CDR3 reads CASSKTTSPSKNIQYF. The CDR3 nucleotides are TGTGCCAGCAGCAAAACCACTAGTCCTAGTAAAAACATTCAGTACTTC.

This chain joins TRBV5-5 and TRBJ1-1; 8 bases fit TRBD1. Germline CDR1 is SGHKS and CDR2 is YYEKEE (reference sequence). The CDR3 has 15 residues. V shed 4 bases, J shed 10 bases, and the junction held 15 bases outside the gene matches. The CDR3 is CASSLTPGTGSVAFF. The CDR3 DNA reads TGTGCCAGCAGCCTTACCCCAGGGACAGGTAGTGTAGCTTTCTTT.

This chain links TRBV29-1 with TRBJ1-1; D may be TRBD1 (6 bases). The CDR3 runs to 14 residues. Germline CDR1 SQVTM, CDR2 ANQGSEA. With 7 bases removed from V and 5 bases from J, the gap between germline ends came to 20 bases. The CDR3 DNA follows: TGCAGCGGGGGAGAGATTCAGGGGTGGACTGAAGCTTTCTTT. This encodes CSGGEIQGWTEAFF. Full variable domain (rest looked up from reference TRBV29-1 and TRBJ1-1): SAVISQKPSRDICQRGTSLTIQCQVDSQVTMMFWYRQQPGQSLTLIATANQGSEATYESGFVIDKFPISRPNLTFSTLTVSNMSPEDSSIYLCSGGEIQGWTEAFFGQGTRLTVV.

The chain couples TRBV6-6 to TRBJ1-2; the D gene is possibly TRBD1 (6 bases). The V and J ends lost 10 bases and 4 bases respectively, with 16 bases between them. CDR1 is MNHNY and CDR2 is SVGAGI in the germline V gene (reference sequence). The CDR3 length is 13 residues. The CDR3 region has the DNA TGTGCCACCGGACAGCTTATTTTCTATGGCTACACCTTC. Amino acid sequence: CATGQLIFYGYTF.